These T cell receptor beta chains were read from a single sample in a study of PD-L1 blockade in urothelial cancer. Data came from immunoSEQ multiplex PCR; TCRdb stores just in-frame clones and leaves some out. The sample holds tens of thousands of clones, 85% to 90% seen once. The source material was PBMCs, sampled around atezolizumab (anti-PD-L1) treatment. These receptors came from a man aged 55-75 years with urothelial cancer. Each CDR3 is given without its conserved first and last residue. Fields, in order: J gene, V gene, CDR3 length, CDR3 protein.

J gene: TRBJ2-3
V gene: TRBV6-1
CDR3 length: 12
CDR3 protein: ASKESGTTDTQY

J gene: TRBJ2-3
V gene: TRBV9
CDR3 length: 11
CDR3 protein: ASSAQGSDTQY

J gene: TRBJ2-7
V gene: TRBV28
CDR3 length: 12
CDR3 protein: ASSPAGPAYEQY

J gene: TRBJ2-7
V gene: TRBV6-1
CDR3 length: 10
CDR3 protein: ASSEYGYEQY

J gene: TRBJ1-6
V gene: TRBV5-6
CDR3 length: 13
CDR3 protein: ASRQGSPDNSPLH

J gene: TRBJ1-1
V gene: TRBV6-4
CDR3 length: 11
CDR3 protein: ASSGGGGTEAF

J gene: TRBJ2-3
V gene: TRBV5-5
CDR3 length: 13
CDR3 protein: ASSPPGTGGDTQY

J gene: TRBJ2-5
V gene: TRBV11-2
CDR3 length: 11
CDR3 protein: ASRGVGQETQY

J gene: TRBJ1-4
V gene: TRBV6-1
CDR3 length: 13
CDR3 protein: ASSEFRHLNEKLF

J gene: TRBJ1-5
V gene: TRBV10-3
CDR3 length: 11
CDR3 protein: ATRTGGDQPQH

J gene: TRBJ2-3
V gene: TRBV4-1
CDR3 length: 11
CDR3 protein: ASSLAGTDTQY

J gene: TRBJ1-1
V gene: TRBV9
CDR3 length: 14
CDR3 protein: ASSGGTGVIGTEAF

J gene: TRBJ2-3
V gene: TRBV2
CDR3 length: 11
CDR3 protein: ASIAGMTDTQY

J gene: TRBJ1-2
V gene: TRBV6-1
CDR3 length: 11
CDR3 protein: ASSEQGINGYT

J gene: TRBJ2-1
V gene: TRBV28
CDR3 length: 10
CDR3 protein: ASTNRVNEQF

J gene: TRBJ2-7
V gene: TRBV13
CDR3 length: 14
CDR3 protein: ASSLEGGGLSYEQY

J gene: TRBJ2-4
V gene: TRBV5-1
CDR3 length: 13
CDR3 protein: ASSLGGQDKNIQY

J gene: TRBJ1-5
V gene: TRBV27
CDR3 length: 14
CDR3 protein: ASSLQGRGLNQPQH

J gene: TRBJ2-3
V gene: TRBV9
CDR3 length: 10
CDR3 protein: ASSVVADTQY

J gene: TRBJ2-5
V gene: TRBV19
CDR3 length: 14
CDR3 protein: ASSTKTGGVGETQY

J gene: TRBJ2-1
V gene: TRBV7-2
CDR3 length: 15
CDR3 protein: ASSLVSSGLSYNEQF

J gene: TRBJ2-1
V gene: TRBV9
CDR3 length: 17
CDR3 protein: ASSESSKGGGSTYNEQF

J gene: TRBJ2-7
V gene: TRBV4-2
CDR3 length: 13
CDR3 protein: ASSQFDRAISEQY

J gene: TRBJ1-5
V gene: TRBV5-3
CDR3 length: 13
CDR3 protein: ASITAGQGNQPQH